These 20 T cell receptor beta chains originate from one sample sequenced in a study of early T cells in non-severe SARS-CoV-2 infection. TCRdb independently ran MiXCR on the 5' RACE reads; one entry per CDR3 protein. The table shows 60,000 or so distinct CDR3 sequences, with approximately 15% occurring only once. The sample consisted of whole blood, taken at baseline. The receptors here all came from an adult who was a healthcare worker with PCR-confirmed SARS-CoV-2 infection or an uninfected control (not recorded which).

This chain uses TRBV14 with TRBJ2-7, with 11 bases matching TRBD1. The CDR3 loop spans 14 amino acids. The germline V gene has CDR1 SGHDN and CDR2 FVKESK. Trimming at V came to 5 bases and at J to 6 bases, leaving 6 bases not matched to a gene. CDR3 coding DNA: TGTGCCAGCAGCAAGCCGGGACAGGGGGTCGAGCAGTACTTC. It is translated as CASSKPGQGVEQYF.

This clonotype appeared a few times. The CDR3 region has the DNA TGTGCCAGCAGTTTGATGGGCCGGCGAGAGGAAAAACTGTTTTTT. Protein product: CASSLMGRREEKLFF. This chain uses TRBV12-3 or TRBV12-4 with TRBJ1-4; D gene uncertain. This CDR3 spans 15 amino acids. Trimming removed 3 bases from V and 8 bases from J, with 16 bases in between.

This clonotype has more than one count but fewer than ten. One end of the junction does not line up with germline, which may come from a read error. The chain has TRBV2 and TRBJ2-2; possible D gene TRBD2, 6 bases. The CDR3 has 13 residues. Germline values: CDR1 SNHLY, CDR2 FYNNEI. In DNA form, the CDR3 reads TGTGCCTCCCTGCTAGGGAAGGGCGGGGAGCGGTTTTTT. Translating gives CASLLGKGGERFF. The full variable domain, in which reference TRBV2 and TRBJ2-2 provide the parts outside the CDR3, is EPEVTQTPSHQVTQMGQEVILRCVPISNHLYFYWYRQILGQKVEFLVSFYNNEISEKSEIFDDQFSVERPDGSNFTLKIRSTKLEDSAMYFCASLLGKGGERFFGEGSRLTVL.

This clonotype has only a few counts. This sequence joins TRBV5-6 and TRBJ2-3, with a possible D match to TRBD2 (6 bases). The CDR3 consists of 17 residues. With 0 bases removed from V and 0 bases from J, the gap between germline ends came to 14 bases. Germline V lookup: CDR1 SGHDT, CDR2 YYEEEE. The DNA of the CDR3 is TGTGCCAGCAGCTTGGGGTTAGCGGCCGCTAGCACAGATACGCAGTATTTT. Protein: CASSLGLAAASTDTQYF.

This clonotype was seen ten or more times. The rearrangement links TRBV7-6 to TRBJ1-6; possibly TRBD1 for D (5 bases). V shed 1 base and J shed 9 bases, with 10 bases lying between them. The CDR3 sequence is 14 residues long. Germline values: CDR1 SGHVS, CDR2 FNYEAQ. This CDR3 reads CASSLVAQGSPLHF. The DNA of the CDR3 is TGTGCCAGCAGCTTAGTGGCCCAGGGTTCACCCCTCCACTTT.

This clonotype showed up just a few times. The genes are TRBV3-1 and TRBJ1-3, with unresolved D. Germline CDR1 and CDR2: LGHDT and YNNKEL (reference sequence). V lost 1 base, J lost 2 bases, and 3 bases lay in between. The CDR3 totals 13 residues. The CDR3, as DNA: TGTGCCAGCAGCCAAGGTACTGGAAACACCATATATTTT. Its protein is CASSQGTGNTIYF.

V and J are TRBV1 and TRBJ2-3; no DNA check was done on the table's D call, TRBD2. TRBV1 corresponds to a pseudogene. This CDR3 is built from 16 residues. CDR3 sequence (DNA): TGCACCAGCAGCCAAGACTCCCCTCCGGTCACAGATACGCAGTATTTT. Amino acid sequence: CTSSQDSPPVTDTQYF.

This clonotype turned up a few times. The chain couples TRBV3-1 to TRBJ2-1; 7 positions match TRBD2. The CDR3 length is 17 residues. Trimming cost V 4 bases and J 0 bases; bases outside gene matches: 9. CDR1 is LGHDT, CDR2 YNNKEL, per germline (reference sequence). The CDR3 is CASSPSTSLRSYNEQFF. CDR3 bases: TGTGCCAGCAGCCCTTCGACTAGCCTCCGCTCCTACAATGAGCAGTTCTTC.

This clonotype was detected a few times. The CDR3 region is CASSQGSGGNADTQYF. CDR3 coding DNA: TGTGCCAGCAGCCAAGGGAGCGGGGGGAACGCAGATACGCAGTATTTT. The V call is TRBV4-2, the J call TRBJ2-3; TRBD2 matches at 9 bases. The CDR3 runs 16 residues. Per the germline V gene, CDR1 is LGHNA and CDR2 is YNFKEQ. Trimming at V came to 1 base and at J to 4 bases, leaving 6 bases not matched to a gene.

This clonotype has only a few counts. This chain connects TRBV12-2 to TRBJ2-2; the D call of TRBD1 is as the table states it, not checked on the DNA. TRBV12-2 is a pseudogene segment. CDR3 length: 17 amino acids. The CDR3 here is CASRLAVRGPFHGELFF. The CDR3 nucleotides are TGTGCAAGTCGCTTAGCCGTCCGGGGGCCATTTCACGGGGAGCTGTTTTTT.

The table lists this clonotype with a few counts. CDR3 DNA sequence: TGTGCCAGCATTGTGCTAGGGGCCGACACTGAAGCTTTCTTT. The encoded protein is CASIVLGADTEAFF. The genes are TRBV12-3 or TRBV12-4 and TRBJ1-1; D might be TRBD1 (5 bases). The V and J ends lost 7 bases and 3 bases respectively, with 15 bases between them. The CDR3 spans 14 residues.

This CDR3 is CASSEKELAGVGEQFF. CDR3 nucleotide sequence: TGTGCCAGCAGTGAAAAGGAGTTAGCGGGGGTTGGTGAGCAGTTCTTC. The chain joins TRBV6-1 to TRBJ2-1, with 9 bases aligning to TRBD2. The CDR3 has 16 residues. Germline values: CDR1 MNHNS, CDR2 SASEGT. J lost 9 bases, V lost 2 bases, and 11 bases had no gene match.

This clonotype was detected only a few times. The chain recombines TRBV10-3 with TRBJ2-1; the match to TRBD2 covers 13 bases. The CDR3 has 16 amino acids. V gave up 4 bases and J gave up 4 bases; unmatched junction bases: 4. CDR1 is ENHRY and CDR2 is SYGVKD in the germline V gene. The CDR3: CAISGTSGSEYNEQFF. In nucleotides, the CDR3 is TGTGCCATCAGTGGGACTAGCGGGAGTGAGTACAATGAGCAGTTCTTC.

The chain is built from TRBV6-2 or TRBV6-3 and TRBJ2-3; 7 positions agree with TRBD1. There are 12 residues in the CDR3. Trimming at V came to 6 bases and at J to 3 bases, leaving 0 bases not matched to a gene. Looked up from germline, CDR1 is MNHEY and CDR2 is SVGEGT. CDR3 in DNA: TGTGCCAGCAGGACAGGGACAGATACGCAGTATTTT. Translation gives CASRTGTDTQYF.

This clonotype was seen only a few times. The chain is built from TRBV5-1 and TRBJ1-1; D may be TRBD1 (6 bases). Trimming pared 3 bases from V and 5 bases from J, leaving 20 bases between. Germline V gene data show CDR1 as SGHRS and CDR2 as YFSETQ. This CDR3 spans 16 amino acids. CDR3 region: CASSSQGFSVVTEAFF. CDR3 nucleotides: TGCGCCAGCAGCTCTCAGGGGTTTTCGGTGGTTACTGAAGCTTTCTTT.

This clonotype was detected a few times. The CDR3 DNA reads as TGTGCCAGCACCTCCCCGGGAGGGAGGGTGAGTGGCTACACCTTC. It is translated as CASTSPGGRVSGYTF. The chain employs TRBV28 and TRBJ1-2, with no clear D. The CDR3 is made up of 15 amino acids. Looked up from germline, CDR1 is MDHEN and CDR2 is SYDVKM. V was cut by 7 bases and J by 7 bases, with 22 bases left in between.

The CDR3 sequence: CRWDRGSYEQYF. The CDR3 DNA follows: TGCAGATGGGACAGGGGCTCCTACGAGCAGTACTTC. This rearrangement joins TRBV20-1 to TRBJ2-7, with 10 bases aligning to TRBD1. Germline CDR1 reads DFQATT; CDR2 reads SNEGSKA (reference sequence). The CDR3 contains 12 residues.

The CDR3 loop is CASSFLYAGADTDTQYF. The CDR3 region has the DNA TGTGCCAGCAGCTTCCTCTACGCGGGAGCCGACACAGATACGCAGTATTTT. The rearrangement uses TRBV7-9 and TRBJ2-3; 7 nucleotides align to TRBD2. From germline, CDR1 is SEHNR and CDR2 FQNEAQ (reference sequence). V gave up 3 bases and J gave up 2 bases; unmatched junction bases: 11. The length of the CDR3 is 17 residues.

In its sample, this clonotype was seen many times. The chain uses TRBV29-1 and TRBJ2-3; D gene uncertain. The V and J ends lost 4 bases and 5 bases respectively, with 4 bases between them. The CDR3 has 10 residues. The germline gives CDR1 SQVTM, CDR2 ANQGSEA. The CDR3 here is CSVGIDTQYF. The CDR3, as DNA: TGCAGCGTTGGAATAGATACGCAGTATTTT.

The chain combines TRBV20-1 with TRBJ1-4; D may be TRBD1 (5 bases). The V end lost 1 base, the J end lost 7 bases, and 19 bases lay between the germline ends. Per germline, CDR1 DFQATT and CDR2 SNEGSKA (reference sequence). The CDR3 covers 16 residues. The CDR3 protein is CSARGPSRGMSEKLFF. Written as DNA, the CDR3 is TGCAGTGCTAGAGGCCCCTCGAGGGGCATGAGTGAAAAACTGTTTTTT.